This entry features one T cell receptor (beta chain) sequence. This CDR3 is built from 14 residues. Looked up from germline, CDR1 is MNHEY and CDR2 is SVGAGI. V lost 7 bases, J lost 0 bases, and 6 bases stayed unmatched. The data belong to a study of T cell responses to AZD1222 COVID-19 vaccine. Some clones are missing from TCRdb's copy, which holds only in-frame ones; the method was immunoSEQ multiplex PCR. The sample has more than 80,000 clones, 85% to 90% seen once. The source material was peripheral blood, sampled on day 0 of AZD1222 vaccination. The chain carries TRBV6-5 and TRBJ2-7, with 7 positions matching TRBD2. The receptor comes from an adult in good health. Here the CDR3 DNA reads TGTGCCAGCACGTGGGAGGGAAGCTCCTACGAGCAGTACTTC. Translating it yields CASTWEGSSYEQYF.